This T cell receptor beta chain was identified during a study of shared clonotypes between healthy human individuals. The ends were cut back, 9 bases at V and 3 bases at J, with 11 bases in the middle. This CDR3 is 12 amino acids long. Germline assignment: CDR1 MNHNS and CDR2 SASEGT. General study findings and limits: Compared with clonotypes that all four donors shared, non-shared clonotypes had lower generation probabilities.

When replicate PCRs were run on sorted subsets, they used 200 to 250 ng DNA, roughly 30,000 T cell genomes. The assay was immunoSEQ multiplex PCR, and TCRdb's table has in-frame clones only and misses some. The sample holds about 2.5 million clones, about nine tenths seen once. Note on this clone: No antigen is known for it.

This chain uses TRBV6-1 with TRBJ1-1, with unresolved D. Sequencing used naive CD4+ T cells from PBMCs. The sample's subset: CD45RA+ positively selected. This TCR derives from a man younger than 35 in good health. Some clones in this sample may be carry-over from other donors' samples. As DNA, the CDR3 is TGTGCCAGTGGGAGTGGGTACACTGAAGCTTTCTTT. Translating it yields CASGSGYTEAFF.